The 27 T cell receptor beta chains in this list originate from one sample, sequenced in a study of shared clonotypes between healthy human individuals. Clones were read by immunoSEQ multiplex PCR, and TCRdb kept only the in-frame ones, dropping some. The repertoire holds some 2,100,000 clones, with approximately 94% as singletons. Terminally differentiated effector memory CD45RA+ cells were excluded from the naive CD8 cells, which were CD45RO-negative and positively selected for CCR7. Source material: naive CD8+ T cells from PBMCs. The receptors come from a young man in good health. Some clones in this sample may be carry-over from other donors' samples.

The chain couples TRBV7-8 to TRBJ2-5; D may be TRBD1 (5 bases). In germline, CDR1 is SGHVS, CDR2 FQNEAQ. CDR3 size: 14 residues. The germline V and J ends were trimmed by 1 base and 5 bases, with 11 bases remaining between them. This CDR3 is CASSLGSGLETQYF. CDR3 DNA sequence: TGTGCCAGCAGCTTAGGGTCAGGGTTGGAGACCCAGTACTTC.

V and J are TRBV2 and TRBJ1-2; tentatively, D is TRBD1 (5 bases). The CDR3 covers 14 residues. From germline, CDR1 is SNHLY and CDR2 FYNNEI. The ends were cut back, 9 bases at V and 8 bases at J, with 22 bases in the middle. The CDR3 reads CARSRGSGDEGYTF. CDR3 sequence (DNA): TGTGCCAGATCACGGGGGAGTGGGGATGAGGGCTACACCTTC. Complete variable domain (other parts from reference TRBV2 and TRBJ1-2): EPEVTQTPSHQVTQMGQEVILRCVPISNHLYFYWYRQILGQKVEFLVSFYNNEISEKSEIFDDQFSVERPDGSNFTLKIRSTKLEDSAMYFCARSRGSGDEGYTFGSGTRLTVV.

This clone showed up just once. The CDR3: CASSSLGLAYEQYF. The CDR3 nucleotides read TGCGCCAGCAGCTCACTGGGACTAGCCTACGAGCAGTACTTC. The rearrangement uses TRBV5-1 and TRBJ2-7; 8 bases align to TRBD2. Germline V gene data show CDR1 as SGHRS and CDR2 as YFSETQ. The V segment lost 3 bases and the J segment 2 bases; nucleotides outside the gene matches: 4. CDR3 length equals 14 residues.

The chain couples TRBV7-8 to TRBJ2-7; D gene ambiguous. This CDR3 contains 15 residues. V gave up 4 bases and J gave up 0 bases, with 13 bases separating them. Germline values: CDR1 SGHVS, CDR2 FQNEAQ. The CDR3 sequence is CASSYPSRPSYEQYF. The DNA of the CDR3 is TGTGCCAGCAGCTACCCCTCCAGGCCCTCCTACGAGCAGTACTTC.

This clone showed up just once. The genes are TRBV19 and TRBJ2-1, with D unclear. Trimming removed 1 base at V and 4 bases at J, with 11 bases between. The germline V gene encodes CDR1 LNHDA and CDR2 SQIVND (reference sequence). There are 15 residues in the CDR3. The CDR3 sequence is CASSIGSGNYNEQFF. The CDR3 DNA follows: TGTGCCAGTAGTATAGGGTCCGGAAATTACAATGAGCAGTTCTTC. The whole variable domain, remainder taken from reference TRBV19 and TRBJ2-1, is DGGITQSPKYLFRKEGQNVTLSCEQNLNHDAMYWYRQDPGQGLRLIYYSQIVNDFQKGDIAEGYSVSREKKESFPLTVTSAQKNPTAFYLCASSIGSGNYNEQFFGPGTRLTVL.

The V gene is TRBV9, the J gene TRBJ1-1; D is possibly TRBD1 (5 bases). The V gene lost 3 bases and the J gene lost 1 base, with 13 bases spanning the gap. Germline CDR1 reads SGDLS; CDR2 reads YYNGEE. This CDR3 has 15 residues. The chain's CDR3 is CASSGRRGTNTEAFF. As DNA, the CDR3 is TGTGCCAGCAGCGGGCGTCGGGGGACGAACACTGAAGCTTTCTTT.

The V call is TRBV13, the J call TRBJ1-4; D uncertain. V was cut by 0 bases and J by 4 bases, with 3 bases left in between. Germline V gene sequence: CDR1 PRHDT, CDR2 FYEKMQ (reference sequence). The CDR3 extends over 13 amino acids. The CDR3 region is CASSLGDNEKLFF. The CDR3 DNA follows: TGTGCCAGCAGCTTAGGGGATAATGAAAAACTGTTTTTT.

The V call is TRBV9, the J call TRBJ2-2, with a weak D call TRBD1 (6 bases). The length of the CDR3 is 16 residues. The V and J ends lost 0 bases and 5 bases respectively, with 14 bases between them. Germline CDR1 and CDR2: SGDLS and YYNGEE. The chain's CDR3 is CASSVATGQGTGELFF. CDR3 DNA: TGTGCCAGCAGCGTAGCTACGGGGCAGGGGACCGGGGAGCTGTTTTTT.

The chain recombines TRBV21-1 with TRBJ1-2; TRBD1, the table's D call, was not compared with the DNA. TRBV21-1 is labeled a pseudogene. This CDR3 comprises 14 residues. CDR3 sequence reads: CASSKGTGNYGYTF. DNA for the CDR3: TGTGCCAGCAGTAAAGGGACAGGGAACTATGGCTACACCTTC.

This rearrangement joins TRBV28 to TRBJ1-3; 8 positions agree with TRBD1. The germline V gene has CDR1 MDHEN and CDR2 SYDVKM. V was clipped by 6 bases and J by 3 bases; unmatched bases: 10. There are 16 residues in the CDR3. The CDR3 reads CASSTVPGTGGNTIYF. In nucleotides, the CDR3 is TGTGCCAGCAGCACCGTCCCCGGGACAGGTGGAAACACCATATATTTT.

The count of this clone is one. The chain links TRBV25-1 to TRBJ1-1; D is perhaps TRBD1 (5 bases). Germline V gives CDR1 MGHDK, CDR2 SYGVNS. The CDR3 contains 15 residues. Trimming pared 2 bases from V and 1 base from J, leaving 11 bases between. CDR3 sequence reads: CASSEVGGGNTEAFF. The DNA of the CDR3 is TGTGCCAGCAGTGAAGTCGGGGGGGGGAACACTGAAGCTTTCTTT.

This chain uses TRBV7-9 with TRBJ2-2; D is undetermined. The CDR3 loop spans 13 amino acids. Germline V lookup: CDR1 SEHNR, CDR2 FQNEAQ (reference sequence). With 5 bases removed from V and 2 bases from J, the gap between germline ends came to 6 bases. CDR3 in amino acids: CASSEVNTGELFF. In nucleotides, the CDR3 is TGTGCCAGCAGCGAAGTCAACACCGGGGAGCTGTTTTTT.

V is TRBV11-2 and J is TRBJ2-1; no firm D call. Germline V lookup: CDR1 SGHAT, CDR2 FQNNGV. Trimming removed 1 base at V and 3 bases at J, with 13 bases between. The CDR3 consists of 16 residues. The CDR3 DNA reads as TGTGCCAGCAGCTTAGGAGTAAGTCCCAACTACAATGAGCAGTTCTTC. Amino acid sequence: CASSLGVSPNYNEQFF. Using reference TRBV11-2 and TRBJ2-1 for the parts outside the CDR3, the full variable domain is EAGVAQSPRYKIIEKRQSVAFWCNPISGHATLYWYQQILGQGPKLLIQFQNNGVVDDSQLPKDRFSAERLKGVDSTLKIQPAKLEDSAVYLCASSLGVSPNYNEQFFGPGTRLTVL.

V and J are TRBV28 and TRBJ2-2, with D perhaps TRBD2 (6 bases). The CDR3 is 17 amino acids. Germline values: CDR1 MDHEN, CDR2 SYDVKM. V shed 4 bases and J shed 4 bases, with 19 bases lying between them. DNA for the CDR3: TGTGCCAGCAGTTCGATCGGGAGCGGGTTTCGCACCGGGGAGCTGTTTTTT. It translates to CASSSIGSGFRTGELFF.

The CDR3 protein is CSAKGYGYTF. The CDR3 coding sequence is TGCAGCGCCAAAGGCTATGGCTACACCTTC. J is TRBJ1-2 and V is TRBV29-1; the D is unclear. Trimming took off 7 bases at V and 4 bases at J, with 7 bases between the two ends. Germline values: CDR1 SQVTM, CDR2 ANQGSEA. This CDR3 contains 10 residues. The full variable domain, rest sourced from reference TRBV29-1 and TRBJ1-2, is SAVISQKPSRDICQRGTSLTIQCQVDSQVTMMFWYRQQPGQSLTLIATANQGSEATYESGFVIDKFPISRPNLTFSTLTVSNMSPEDSSIYLCSAKGYGYTFGSGTRLTVV.

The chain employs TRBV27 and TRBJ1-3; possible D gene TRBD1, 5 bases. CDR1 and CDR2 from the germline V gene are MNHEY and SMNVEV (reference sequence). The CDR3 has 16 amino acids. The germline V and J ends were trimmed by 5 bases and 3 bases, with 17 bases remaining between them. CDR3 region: CASSPAEGEYGNTIYF. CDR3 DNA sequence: TGTGCCAGCAGTCCGGCGGAAGGGGAATATGGAAACACCATATATTTT.

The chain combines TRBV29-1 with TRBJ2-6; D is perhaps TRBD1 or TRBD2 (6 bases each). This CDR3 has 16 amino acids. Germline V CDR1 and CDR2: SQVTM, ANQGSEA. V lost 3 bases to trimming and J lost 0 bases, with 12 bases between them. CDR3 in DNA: TGCAGCGTTGATAACCGGGGGCTCTCTGGGGCCAACGTCCTGACTTTC. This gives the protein CSVDNRGLSGANVLTF.

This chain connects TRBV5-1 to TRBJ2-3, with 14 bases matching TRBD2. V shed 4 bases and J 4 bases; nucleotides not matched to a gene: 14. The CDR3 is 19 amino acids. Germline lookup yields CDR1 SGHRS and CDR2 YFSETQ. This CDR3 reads CASSRDIRLAGGPADTQYF. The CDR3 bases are TGCGCCAGCAGCCGGGACATACGACTAGCGGGAGGGCCGGCAGATACGCAGTATTTT.

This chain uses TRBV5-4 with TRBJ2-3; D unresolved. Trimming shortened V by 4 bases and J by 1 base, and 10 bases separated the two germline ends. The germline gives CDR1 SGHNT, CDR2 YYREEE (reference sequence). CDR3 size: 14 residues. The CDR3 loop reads CASSTVVGTDTQYF. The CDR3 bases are TGTGCCAGCAGCACCGTGGTGGGCACAGATACGCAGTATTTT.

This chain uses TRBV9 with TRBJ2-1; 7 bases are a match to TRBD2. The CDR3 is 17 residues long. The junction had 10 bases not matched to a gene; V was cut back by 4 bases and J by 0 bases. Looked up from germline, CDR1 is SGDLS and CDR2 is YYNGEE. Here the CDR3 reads CASSPPAPSGSYNEQFF. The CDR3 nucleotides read TGTGCCAGCAGCCCCCCTGCGCCTAGCGGCTCCTACAATGAGCAGTTCTTC. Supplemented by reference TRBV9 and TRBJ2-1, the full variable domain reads DSGVTQTPKHLITATGQRVTLRCSPRSGDLSVYWYQQSLDQGLQFLIQYYNGEERAKGNILERFSAQQFPDLHSELNLSSLELGDSALYFCASSPPAPSGSYNEQFFGPGTRLTVL.

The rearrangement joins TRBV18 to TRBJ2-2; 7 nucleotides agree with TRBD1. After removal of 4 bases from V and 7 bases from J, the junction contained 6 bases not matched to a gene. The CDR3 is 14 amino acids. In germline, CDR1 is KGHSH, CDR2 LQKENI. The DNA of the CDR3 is TGTGCCAGCTCACTCGACAGGGAAGACGGGGAGCTGTTTTTT. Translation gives CASSLDREDGELFF.

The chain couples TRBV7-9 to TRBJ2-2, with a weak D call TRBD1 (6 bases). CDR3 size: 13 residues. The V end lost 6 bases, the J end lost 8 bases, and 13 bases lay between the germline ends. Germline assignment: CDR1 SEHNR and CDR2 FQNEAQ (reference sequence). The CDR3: CASRQGNAGELFF. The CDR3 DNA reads TGTGCCAGCAGACAGGGAAATGCTGGGGAGCTGTTTTTT.

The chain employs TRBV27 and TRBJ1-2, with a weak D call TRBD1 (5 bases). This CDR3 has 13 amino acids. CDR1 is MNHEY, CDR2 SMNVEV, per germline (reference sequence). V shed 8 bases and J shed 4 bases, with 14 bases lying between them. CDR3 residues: CASGGPRSYGYTF. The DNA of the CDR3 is TGTGCCAGCGGGGGACCGAGATCCTATGGCTACACCTTC.

The CDR3 DNA sequence: TGCGCCAGCAGCCACGGACAGGGGGGAAACACTGAAGCTTTCTTT. This encodes CASSHGQGGNTEAFF. The V gene is TRBV4-3, the J gene TRBJ1-1, with 10 bases aligning to TRBD1. With 3 bases clipped from V and 2 bases from J, the junction kept 3 bases outside the gene matches. Looked up from germline, CDR1 is LGHNA and CDR2 is YSLEER. This CDR3 is 15 amino acids long.

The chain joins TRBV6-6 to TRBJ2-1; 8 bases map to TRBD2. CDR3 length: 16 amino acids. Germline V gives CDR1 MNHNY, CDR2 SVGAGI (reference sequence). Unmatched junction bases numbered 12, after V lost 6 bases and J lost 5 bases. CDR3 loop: CASSHQGLAPDNEQFF. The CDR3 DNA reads TGTGCCAGCAGCCACCAAGGACTAGCTCCCGACAATGAGCAGTTCTTC.

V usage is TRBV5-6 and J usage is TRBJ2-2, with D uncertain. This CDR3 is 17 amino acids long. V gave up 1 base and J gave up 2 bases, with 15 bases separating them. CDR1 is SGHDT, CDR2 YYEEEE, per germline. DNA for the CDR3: TGTGCCAGCAGCTTGCCTGACTGGAAGTCAAACACCGGGGAGCTGTTTTTT. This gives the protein CASSLPDWKSNTGELFF.

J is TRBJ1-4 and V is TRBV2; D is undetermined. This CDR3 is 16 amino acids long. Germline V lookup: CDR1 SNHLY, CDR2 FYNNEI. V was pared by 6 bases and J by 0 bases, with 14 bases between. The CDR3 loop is CASSPRTAATNEKLFF. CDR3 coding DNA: TGTGCCAGCAGCCCTAGGACGGCCGCAACTAATGAAAAACTGTTTTTT.